This T cell receptor beta chain was sequenced for a study of pediatric ulcerative colitis. One to two pinch biopsies were taken from the rectum during colonoscopy. Controls: normal colonoscopy findings, no IBD within the following year. V lost 3 bases and J lost 4; bases outside the gene matches: 4. Per the germline V gene, CDR1 is ENHRY and CDR2 is SYGVKD. CDR3 length equals 15 residues. The survey-level immunoSEQ assay was used. Data came from immunoSEQ multiplex PCR; TCRdb stores just in-frame clones and leaves some out. The sample shows approximately 17,000 clones, about 80% of them seen only once.

The TCR comes from a boy aged 5-17 years who was a control in a study of pediatric ulcerative colitis. What was sequenced was gut tissue. The V gene is TRBV10-3, the J gene TRBJ2-7, with 12 bases matching TRBD1. This CDR3 reads CAISDGTGGGYEQYF. CDR3 DNA: TGTGCCATCAGTGACGGGACAGGGGGCGGGTACGAGCAGTACTTC.